These T cell receptor beta chains were read from a single sample in a study of CD8 T cells in Susac syndrome. One entry per CDR3 protein results from TCRdb running MiXCR on the immunoSEQ multiplex PCR reads. The table shows under 200,000 distinct CDR3 sequences, with approximately 94% occurring only once. Sequencing was carried out using CD4+ T cells from PBMCs. The receptors were sampled from a human donor with Susac syndrome. Both conserved end residues are part of each CDR3. D genes are given only for firm matches. Some rows mark clone size as missing; the rest say once, few, many or name a class of expanded clone.

J: TRBJ1-6
D: .
size: .
V: TRBV19
DNA: TGTGCCAGTAGTATTGATCCTCAGGGGTTATTGTCACCCCTCCACTTT
CDR3: CASSIDPQGLLSPLHF

J: TRBJ2-7
D: .
size: .
V: TRBV4-3
DNA: TGCGCCAGCAGCCAAGGTAGAGGGGCGAACGAGCAGTACTTC
CDR3: CASSQGRGANEQYF

J: TRBJ1-1
D: .
size: once
V: TRBV4-2
DNA: TGTGCCAGCAGCCGAGAGACTTCAAAGAACACTGAAGCTTTCTTT
CDR3: CASSRETSKNTEAFF

J: TRBJ2-5
D: .
size: .
V: TRBV5-4
DNA: TGTGCCAGCAGTCTTTACTCGGGCGTCCCGGGGGAGACCCAGTACTTC
CDR3: CASSLYSGVPGETQYF

J: TRBJ1-2
D: .
size: .
V: TRBV15
DNA: TGTGCCACCAGCAGAGGAATAGGGAGAAGTGGCTACACCTTC
CDR3: CATSRGIGRSGYTF

J: TRBJ1-1
D: TRBD1
size: .
V: TRBV6-1
DNA: TGTGCCAGCAGTAAGAGGTCTACAGGGGCCGGGAACACTGAAGCTTTCTTT
CDR3: CASSKRSTGAGNTEAFF

J: TRBJ2-1
D: .
size: .
V: TRBV14
DNA: TGTGCCAGCAGCCAAGTTAGAGGGAATGAGCAGTTCTTC
CDR3: CASSQVRGNEQFF

J: TRBJ2-3
D: .
size: .
V: TRBV7-9
DNA: TGTGCCAGCAGCTCTGGCGTTACTAGCACAGATACGCAGTATTTT
CDR3: CASSSGVTSTDTQYF

J: TRBJ1-6
D: .
size: .
V: TRBV19
DNA: TGTGCCAGTAGTCCTCGGGGGTCTAATTCACCCCTCCACTTT
CDR3: CASSPRGSNSPLHF

J: TRBJ1-1
D: .
size: .
V: TRBV5-6
DNA: TGTGCCAGCACCGCCTCCCTCGCAGGGAACACTGAAGCTTTCTTT
CDR3: CASTASLAGNTEAFF

J: TRBJ1-1
D: .
size: .
V: TRBV10-3
DNA: TGTGCCATCAGTGAGGGGAACACTGAAGCTTTCTTT
CDR3: CAISEGNTEAFF

J: TRBJ2-1
D: .
size: .
V: TRBV7-2
DNA: TGTGCCAGCAGCGGGCCCGGGGGTTCTTCCTACAATGAGCAGTTCTTC
CDR3: CASSGPGGSSYNEQFF

J: TRBJ2-7
D: TRBD1
size: .
V: TRBV29-1
DNA: TGCAGCGTTGAACGGGACAGCTACGAGCAGTACTTC
CDR3: CSVERDSYEQYF